One and the same sample provided the 28 T cell receptor beta chains below, sequenced in a study of blood T cell repertoires in COVID-19. Only in-frame clones appear in the TCRdb table, and some are missing; sequencing was by immunoSEQ multiplex PCR. The repertoire holds around 130,000 clones, with roughly three quarters as singletons. Sequencing used peripheral blood. The receptor source for this set is a man at least 80 years old with acute or convalescent COVID-19.

This chain links TRBV3-1 (or the pseudogene TRBV3-2) with TRBJ2-2, with no clear D. The germline CDR1 and CDR2 sequences are LGHDT and YNNKEL (reference sequence). The CDR3 runs to 18 residues. Trimming took off 7 bases at V and 0 bases at J, with 21 bases between the two ends. DNA of the CDR3: TGTGCCAGCACCGGAAGATCGAGTACAGAGCCGAACACCGGGGAGCTGTTTTTT. Encoded protein: CASTGRSSTEPNTGELFF.

The V call is TRBV18, the J call TRBJ1-1; 7 positions match TRBD1. V dropped 6 bases and J dropped 1; count of bases not matched to a gene: 8. From germline, CDR1 is KGHSH and CDR2 LQKENI. This CDR3 region has 15 residues. The CDR3 DNA sequence: TGTGCCAGCTCGGCAGGGGGAACGGGGAACACTGAAGCTTTCTTT. Translated: CASSAGGTGNTEAFF.

The chain carries TRBV7-9 and TRBJ2-3, with 9 bases matching TRBD2. V was clipped by 4 bases and J by 2 bases; unmatched bases: 16. The germline V gene has CDR1 SEHNR and CDR2 FQNEAQ (reference sequence). The CDR3 is 19 residues long. The CDR3 spells CASSSTDFGASGVTDTQYF. DNA for the CDR3: TGTGCCAGCAGCTCGACCGACTTCGGGGCTAGCGGGGTCACAGATACGCAGTATTTT.

This chain links TRBV7-2 with TRBJ2-2, with D possibly TRBD1 on 5 matching bases. There are 15 residues in the CDR3. CDR1 and CDR2 (germline): SGHTA, FQGNSA. V lost 5 bases to trimming and J lost 3 bases, with 13 bases between them. For the CDR3, the DNA is TGTGCCAGCAGCCCAGGGCCCACTTACACCGGGGAGCTGTTTTTT. Translation gives CASSPGPTYTGELFF. The variable domain in full, with the rest retrieved from reference TRBV7-2 and TRBJ2-2, is GAGVSQSPSNKVTEKGKDVELRCDPISGHTALYWYRQSLGQGLEFLIYFQGNSAPDKSGLPSDRFSAERTGGSVSTLTIQRTQQEDSAVYLCASSPGPTYTGELFFGEGSRLTVL.

V usage is TRBV18 and J usage is TRBJ2-3; tentatively, D is TRBD1 (6 bases). The CDR3 is 14 residues long. Per the germline V gene, CDR1 is KGHSH and CDR2 is LQKENI. Trimming left V 6 bases short and J 4 bases short, with 14 bases between. This CDR3 reads CASSSGVPPDTQYF. Here the CDR3 DNA reads TGTGCCAGCTCTTCAGGGGTGCCCCCAGATACGCAGTATTTT.

The chain couples TRBV9 to TRBJ2-5; 9 bases map to TRBD2. The J segment lost 5 bases and the V segment lost 4 bases, leaving 9 bases of the junction unmatched. Germline loops: CDR1 SGDLS, CDR2 YYNGEE. CDR3 size: 15 residues. This chain's CDR3 is CASSSGTSHRETQYF. As DNA, the CDR3 is TGTGCCAGCAGCTCGGGGACTAGCCATCGGGAGACCCAGTACTTC.

The table lists this clone with a few counts. This clone may be a read error of a much larger clone one base away. This chain links TRBV7-2 with TRBJ1-2; D is perhaps TRBD1 (6 bases). Germline CDR1 reads SGHTA; CDR2 reads FQGNSA. Trimming removed 2 bases at V and 7 bases at J, with 20 bases between. The CDR3 is 16 residues long. The CDR3 DNA follows: TGTGCCAGCAGCTTACTGGCGGCGGGGGGGCGGGGTGGCTACACCTTC. It is translated as CASSLLAAGGRGGYTF.

The chain recombines TRBV28 with TRBJ2-6, with 8 bases lining up with TRBD1. The germline V gene encodes CDR1 MDHEN and CDR2 SYDVKM. This CDR3 region has 15 residues. The trim removed 4 bases at V and 4 bases at J, leaving 3 bases unmatched. CDR3 in amino acids: CASSSRQGGANVLTF. The CDR3 DNA sequence: TGTGCCAGCAGTTCTCGACAGGGGGGGGCCAACGTCCTGACTTTC.

The V gene is TRBV9, the J gene TRBJ2-2; 9 nucleotides line up with TRBD1. The germline V gene has CDR1 SGDLS and CDR2 YYNGEE. The CDR3 sequence is 18 residues long. J was trimmed by 0 bases and V by 3 bases; bases with no gene match: 9. The CDR3 is CASSALPGQGTNTGELFF. The CDR3 nucleotides are TGTGCCAGCAGCGCGCTTCCGGGACAGGGAACGAACACCGGGGAGCTGTTTTTT.

This clone appeared a few times. V is TRBV5-1 and J is TRBJ1-1; D call uncertain. The V and J ends lost 0 bases and 6 bases respectively, with 15 bases between them. The CDR3 runs to 15 residues. Germline values: CDR1 SGHRS, CDR2 YFSETQ. The CDR3 DNA follows: TGCGCCAGCAGCTTGGAGTTGGGTATGCGGCCTGAAGCTTTCTTT. Its protein product is CASSLELGMRPEAFF.

V is TRBV2 and J is TRBJ1-1; weak D call: TRBD1 (5 bases). Trimming shortened V by 4 bases and J by 1 base, and 7 bases separated the two germline ends. This CDR3 region has 13 residues. Per germline, CDR1 SNHLY and CDR2 FYNNEI. The CDR3: CASSGQKNTEAFF. CDR3 nucleotide sequence: TGTGCCAGCAGTGGACAGAAGAACACTGAAGCTTTCTTT.

This clone showed up just a few times. This chain connects TRBV7-6 to TRBJ1-1; 8 positions match TRBD1. The germline V gene encodes CDR1 SGHVS and CDR2 FNYEAQ. V lost 2 bases, J lost 4 bases, and 6 bases stayed unmatched. CDR3 length: 15 amino acids. The CDR3 here is CASSLNRGQATEAFF. The CDR3 coding sequence is TGTGCCAGCAGCTTAAACAGGGGACAGGCCACTGAAGCTTTCTTT.

The sample holds a few counts of this clone. This chain links TRBV30 with TRBJ1-2; no firm D call. V lost 1 base and J lost 5, with 14 bases in between. This CDR3 comprises 14 residues. The germline V gene has CDR1 GTSNPN and CDR2 SVGIG (reference sequence). CDR3 sequence: CAWSAPANGYGYTF. The CDR3 nucleotides read TGTGCCTGGAGTGCTCCAGCGAATGGGTATGGCTACACCTTC.

The chain carries TRBV14 and TRBJ2-7, with a tentative D call TRBD1 (6 bases). With 4 bases removed from V and 0 bases from J, the gap between germline ends came to 10 bases. The CDR3 consists of 14 residues. CDR1 SGHDN and CDR2 FVKESK come from the germline V gene. CDR3: CASSPQQGSYEQYF. Here the CDR3 DNA reads TGTGCCAGCAGCCCCCAACAGGGCTCCTACGAGCAGTACTTC.

The chain combines TRBV5-1 with TRBJ2-3; D gene unclear. The CDR3 extends over 14 amino acids. Between the trimmed V and J ends, which lost 0 bases and 0 bases, there was a span of 5 bases. Germline lookup yields CDR1 SGHRS and CDR2 YFSETQ. The CDR3 is CASSLGKSTDTQYF. The CDR3 bases are TGCGCCAGCAGCTTGGGTAAAAGCACAGATACGCAGTATTTT.

The chain is built from TRBV2 and TRBJ2-1; TRBD1 is a possible D gene (6 bases). CDR1 SNHLY and CDR2 FYNNEI come from the germline V gene. CDR3 size: 15 residues. V gave up 2 bases and J gave up 6 bases, with 14 bases separating them. CDR3 amino acids: CASSERRQGINEQFF. CDR3 coding DNA: TGTGCCAGCAGTGAAAGGCGGCAGGGGATCAATGAGCAGTTCTTC.

This clone was seen only a few times. The gene calls are TRBV11-2 and TRBJ2-5; D is perhaps TRBD1 (5 bases). The CDR3 sequence is 13 residues long. Between the trimmed V and J ends, which lost 7 bases and 7 bases, there was a span of 16 bases. The germline V gene has CDR1 SGHAT and CDR2 FQNNGV. CDR3 residues: CASTLVDRTTQYF. CDR3 nucleotide sequence: TGTGCCAGCACCCTGGTAGACAGAACGACCCAGTACTTC. Together with reference TRBV11-2 and TRBJ2-5, the CDR3 gives the full variable domain: EAGVAQSPRYKIIEKRQSVAFWCNPISGHATLYWYQQILGQGPKLLIQFQNNGVVDDSQLPKDRFSAERLKGVDSTLKIQPAKLEDSAVYLCASTLVDRTTQYFGPGTRLLVL.

The chain employs TRBV5-1 and TRBJ2-1; D not resolved. Trimming stripped 0 bases from V and 6 bases from J, with 13 bases between. The germline V gene encodes CDR1 SGHRS and CDR2 YFSETQ. The CDR3 is 15 amino acids. The CDR3 spells CASSLVLASSNEQFF. CDR3 coding DNA: TGCGCCAGCAGCTTGGTTCTCGCCTCTAGCAATGAGCAGTTCTTC. Using reference TRBV5-1 and TRBJ2-1 for the parts outside the CDR3, the full variable domain is KAGVTQTPRYLIKTRGQQVTLSCSPISGHRSVSWYQQTPGQGLQFLFEYFSETQRNKGNFPGRFSGRQFSNSRSEMNVSTLELGDSALYLCASSLVLASSNEQFFGPGTRLTVL.

V and J are TRBV19 and TRBJ1-2; D may be TRBD1 (6 bases). CDR1 and CDR2 from the germline V gene are LNHDA and SQIVND (reference sequence). The ends were cut back, 5 bases at V and 5 bases at J, with 15 bases in the middle. The CDR3 is 14 amino acids. CDR3 amino acids: CASSSDSRGYGYTF. CDR3 in DNA: TGTGCCAGTAGTTCGGACAGCAGGGGTTATGGCTACACCTTC.

This clone was detected a few times. The genes are TRBV7-9 and TRBJ2-2; D possibly corresponds to TRBD1 (6 bases). The germline V gene has CDR1 SEHNR and CDR2 FQNEAQ (reference sequence). The CDR3 is made up of 14 amino acids. V lost 8 bases and J lost 1, with 11 bases in between. The chain's CDR3 is CASARTENTGELFF. CDR3 nucleotides: TGTGCCAGCGCCAGGACAGAGAACACCGGGGAGCTGTTTTTT.

Turning to this clone: The junction and the germline gene differ at one end; a read error may be behind it. This chain joins TRBV5-4 and TRBJ2-7; TRBD1 agrees at 7 bases. The germline V gene has CDR1 SGHNT and CDR2 YYREEE (reference sequence). The CDR3 sequence is 12 residues long. The chain's CDR3 is CASSLDRQGLHF. CDR3 nucleotides: TGTGCCAGCAGCTTGGATCGACAGGGTTTGCACTTC.

The rearrangement links TRBV7-9 to TRBJ2-7, with D possibly being TRBD1 (7 bases). Trimming took 1 base from V and 6 from J, leaving 13 bases between them. Germline lookup yields CDR1 SEHNR and CDR2 FQNEAQ (reference sequence). This CDR3 spans 14 amino acids. The CDR3 DNA sequence: TGTGCCAGCAGCTTAGGGGGTCAGGGGGGCGAGCAGTACTTC. Translated: CASSLGGQGGEQYF.

V is TRBV19 and J is TRBJ1-6; D uncertain. Trimming shortened V by 3 bases and J by 6 bases, and 12 bases separated the two germline ends. The V gene's germline CDR1 is LNHDA and CDR2 SQIVND (reference sequence). The CDR3 has 15 residues. The CDR3 sequence: CASSITPPGNSPLHF. DNA of the CDR3: TGTGCCAGTAGTATCACACCTCCGGGTAATTCACCCCTCCACTTT. Complete variable domain (other parts from reference TRBV19 and TRBJ1-6): DGGITQSPKYLFRKEGQNVTLSCEQNLNHDAMYWYRQDPGQGLRLIYYSQIVNDFQKGDIAEGYSVSREKKESFPLTVTSAQKNPTAFYLCASSITPPGNSPLHFGNGTRLTVT.

The sample holds many counts of this clone. This chain joins TRBV4-2 and TRBJ2-7; possible D gene TRBD2, 6 bases. The CDR3 sequence is 15 residues long. Looked up from germline, CDR1 is LGHNA and CDR2 is YNFKEQ. With 1 base removed from V and 3 bases from J, the gap between germline ends came to 13 bases. CDR3 loop: CASSQGRGEYYEQYF. The CDR3 coding sequence is TGTGCCAGCAGCCAAGGGCGCGGGGAGTACTACGAGCAGTACTTC.

The chain recombines TRBV4-3 with TRBJ1-1; possible D gene TRBD1, 6 bases. The CDR3 spans 13 residues. V shed 3 bases and J shed 4 bases, with 9 bases lying between them. Germline V gene data show CDR1 as LGHNA and CDR2 as YSLEER. The CDR3 spells CASSQGRGTEAFF. In DNA form, the CDR3 reads TGCGCCAGCAGCCAGGGCAGGGGCACTGAAGCTTTCTTT.

This clone was recorded a few times. The rearrangement uses TRBV5-8 and TRBJ1-2, with D perhaps TRBD1 (6 bases). With 1 base removed from V and 4 bases from J, the gap between germline ends came to 14 bases. The CDR3 runs 15 residues. Germline CDR1 SGHTS, CDR2 YDEGEE. The DNA of the CDR3 is TGTGCCAGCAGCTTGTCAGGGGTTAGGGGCTATGGCTACACCTTC. Translated: CASSLSGVRGYGYTF.

The chain joins TRBV28 to TRBJ2-1; 8 nucleotides match TRBD1. V shed 3 bases and J 9 bases; nucleotides not matched to a gene: 1. Germline loops: CDR1 MDHEN, CDR2 SYDVKM. CDR3 length equals 12 residues. The CDR3 loop is CASSFTGGEQFF. In nucleotides, the CDR3 is TGTGCCAGCAGTTTTACAGGGGGTGAGCAGTTCTTC.

The chain recombines TRBV5-4 with TRBJ1-1; perhaps TRBD1 as D (5 bases). The CDR3 loop spans 13 amino acids. Germline-derived CDR1 and CDR2 are SGHNT and YYREEE (reference sequence). V dropped 0 bases and J dropped 4 bases, with 7 bases sitting between them. The CDR3 protein is CASSLAGFTEAFF. CDR3 sequence (DNA): TGTGCCAGCAGCTTGGCAGGGTTCACTGAAGCTTTCTTT.